This T cell receptor (beta chain) originates from a study of blood T cells in healthy people across ages (dated by TCRdb to between 2015 and 2017). Study-level background: In model experiments, roughly one uniquely barcoded TCR beta cDNA molecule per two T cells was captured by template switching. Age-related changes in TCR beta repertoire diversity were measured in the study by deep sequencing normalized with unique cDNA molecular identifiers. The donors were divided into four age groups: young (average roughly 17 years), middle-aged (approximately 39), aged (62) and long-lived (roughly 82). To avoid experimental bias, donors of different ages were distributed randomly across sequencing lanes. The study analyzed two additional independent replicas of 1 million unique cDNA reads from the same blood draw for two donors, one aged 18 to 30 and one aged 80 or older. The paper as a whole reports these results and caveats: The percentage of naive T cells measured by flow cytometry correlated strongly with observed TCR beta diversity. Estimates of total diversity based on one million sequenced T cells were regarded as lower bounds and as underestimates. Conclusive comparison of naive and antigen-experienced compartments was prevented by the profiling of bulk unsorted PBMCs. Because the CMV infection status of the donors was unknown, age-related changes in expanded clonotypes may potentially have been confounded. Compared with the aged group, more naive CD4+ T cells, fewer expanded clones and increased TCR diversity were shown by the long-lived group, suggesting age selection. As age increased, observed TCR beta diversity per million T cells dropped in a roughly linear way, and a significant reduction was already evident by age around 41.

The roughly 42 donors, aged about 6 to 100 years, were systemically healthy Caucasian individuals from Russia. About 9.6 milliliters of peripheral blood were collected from each donor into EDTA-treated Vacutainer tubes. Ficoll-Paque density-gradient centrifugation was used to isolate PBMCs, with at least 6.5 million per sample. Total RNA was extracted from PBMCs with Trizol reagent, with at least 6 micrograms obtained per sample. For every donor, flow cytometry on a PBMC aliquot measured the percentage of naive CD45RAhigh/CD27high T cells. Counted from cysteine to phenylalanine, this CDR3 has 14 amino acids. The only DNA kept is the CDR3, 42 bases in frame from the first base. Per the germline V gene (reference sequence), SEHNR is the CDR1 and FQNEAQ is the CDR2. Relative to germline, V is missing 1 base and J is missing 8 bases, with 6 bases of the junction outside any gene match. The library was built by means of 5' RACE. The instrument given in TCRdb is Illumina HiSeq 2500. A second roughly 7 to 11 cycle PCR used a sample-barcoded 5' primer and a J-beta primer mix. A unique molecular identifier was introduced onto each TCR beta cDNA molecule by a template-switch 5' adaptor carrying 12 random nucleotides. At least 3 million CDR3-containing paired-end reads were obtained from each sample. First-strand cDNA was synthesized from all RNA with the Mint cDNA synthesis kit, primed by a TRBC-specific oligonucleotide. Following uracil-DNA glycosylase treatment, all cDNA underwent a first 18-cycle PCR with the universal primers M1SS and BC2_uni_R. The original methods were these. Each sample was normalized by randomly selecting 1 million high-quality reads, each carrying a distinct molecular identifier. Instead of being binned into consensus sequences, reads that shared molecular identifiers were thrown out. MiTCR, run with a Q25 quality threshold and the strictest error-elimination algorithm, handled CDR3 identification, clonotype clustering and error correction. A nonparametric unseen species model with Euler transformation was used to estimate lower-bound total TCR beta diversity. TCRdb passed the public sequencing reads through fastp at Q25 and MiXCR, retaining productive beta sequences. Each record represents a unique CDR3 protein, reported with the most common genes and DNA among its rows. These V and J calls originate from TCRdb's pipeline instead of the authors' own analysis. The sample has around 1.5 million distinct CDR3 sequences on record, almost 35% of them singletons. Around 11% of the sample rests with the top ten.

On this clonotype itself: No cognate antigen has been identified for it. Base qualities are not recorded, but no much larger clone differs from it by a single base.

Sample: blood. The receptor was isolated from a young woman in good health. The receptor chain draws on TRBV7-9 and TRBJ1-2; 8 nucleotides in the junction match TRBD1. The base sequence is TGTGCCAGCAGCTTAGTTGGCAGGGGGCGCGGCTACACCTTC. This yields the protein CASSLVGRGRGYTF.